These 9 T cell receptor beta chains originate from one sample sequenced in a study of cytomegalovirus exposure and HLA in healthy donors. The PCR made use of 60 Vbeta and 13 Jbeta primers. Profiling relied on immunoSEQ multiplex PCR, and the TCRdb table lists in-frame clones only, not all of them. The table lists about 140,000 clones. What was sequenced was PBMCs. These receptors all stem from a woman aged 18-29 years in good health and CMV-seronegative.

J is TRBJ2-7 and V is TRBV2, with 11 bases fitting TRBD2. The germline V gene has CDR1 SNHLY and CDR2 FYNNEI. V dropped 6 bases and J dropped 0; count of bases not matched to a gene: 7. This CDR3 has 16 amino acids. CDR3 in DNA: TGTGCCAGCAGAGGACTAGCGGGTGGCCTCTCCTACGAGCAGTACTTC. This sequence encodes CASRGLAGGLSYEQYF.

The rearrangement joins TRBV5-1 to TRBJ2-2, with D possibly matching TRBD1 (6 bases). The CDR3 has 15 residues. V dropped 6 bases and J dropped 0 bases, with 12 bases sitting between them. Germline CDR1 SGHRS, CDR2 YFSETQ. The CDR3 region has the DNA TGCGCCAGCAAACCGGGACAACCGAACACCGGGGAGCTGTTTTTT. Its translation is CASKPGQPNTGELFF.

The chain has TRBV19 and TRBJ2-7; D uncertain. The germline V gene has CDR1 LNHDA and CDR2 SQIVND (reference sequence). This CDR3 region has 16 residues. Trimming cost V 3 bases and J 0 bases, with 15 bases left between them. The CDR3 sequence: CASSILGGASSYEQYF. DNA of the CDR3: TGTGCCAGTAGTATCCTCGGCGGCGCATCCTCCTACGAGCAGTACTTC.

The V gene is TRBV9, the J gene TRBJ1-3; D perhaps matches TRBD1 (5 bases). The CDR3 covers 15 residues. In germline, CDR1 is SGDLS, CDR2 YYNGEE. Between the trimmed V and J ends, which lost 4 bases and 2 bases, there was a span of 13 bases. CDR3 bases: TGTGCCAGCAGCCTTCAAGGGGTTACTGGAAACACCATATATTTT. Its translation is CASSLQGVTGNTIYF.

The gene calls are TRBV11-2 and TRBJ1-1, with D maybe TRBD1 (6 bases). The germline V gene encodes CDR1 SGHAT and CDR2 FQNNGV. Between the trimmed V and J ends, which lost 4 bases and 1 base, there was a span of 13 bases. The CDR3 is made up of 15 amino acids. CDR3 in amino acids: CASSSSDRQNTEAFF. CDR3 nucleotides: TGTGCCAGCAGCTCCTCCGACAGGCAGAACACTGAAGCTTTCTTT.

Here the CDR3 reads CASSVVSSDTQYF. CDR3 sequence (DNA): TGTGCCAGCAGCGTAGTGTCCTCCGATACGCAGTATTTT. The gene calls are TRBV9 and TRBJ2-3; D ambiguous. The V end was cut by 0 bases, the J end by 6 bases, with 8 bases between. From germline, CDR1 is SGDLS and CDR2 YYNGEE. The length of the CDR3 is 13 residues.

This sequence joins TRBV5-6 and TRBJ1-5; maybe TRBD1 (6 bases). The length of the CDR3 is 16 residues. Trimming shortened V by 1 base and J by 6 bases, and 17 bases separated the two germline ends. The germline gives CDR1 SGHDT, CDR2 YYEEEE. The CDR3 region is CASSLFYSQGSQPQHF. In DNA form, the CDR3 reads TGTGCCAGCAGCTTGTTTTATTCACAGGGTAGTCAGCCCCAGCATTTT. Complete variable domain (other parts from reference TRBV5-6 and TRBJ1-5): DAGVTQSPTHLIKTRGQQVTLRCSPKSGHDTVSWYQQALGQGPQFIFQYYEEEERQRGNFPDRFSGHQFPNYSSELNVNALLLGDSALYLCASSLFYSQGSQPQHFGDGTRLSIL.

The rearrangement links TRBV6-5 to TRBJ2-2; tentatively, D is TRBD1 (7 bases). Trimming removed 5 bases from V and 1 base from J, with 11 bases in between. This CDR3 region has 15 residues. The V gene's germline CDR1 is MNHEY and CDR2 SVGAGI. The CDR3 coding sequence is TGTGCCAGCAGTCCTCAGGGGGGGAACACCGGGGAGCTGTTTTTT. Residues: CASSPQGGNTGELFF.

The chain recombines TRBV4-1 with TRBJ2-1, with D possibly TRBD2 on 7 matching bases. Trimming shortened V by 0 bases and J by 10 bases, and 16 bases separated the two germline ends. This CDR3 has 15 residues. CDR1 and CDR2 from the germline V gene are MGHRA and YSYEKL. The CDR3: CASSQERGRAEEQFF. In nucleotides, the CDR3 is TGCGCCAGCAGCCAAGAAAGGGGGAGGGCCGAAGAGCAGTTCTTC.